The T cell receptor beta chain under discussion was sequenced for a study of CXCR3-negative and CXCR3-positive naive CD8 T cells. General study points: Naive CXCR3-positive and CXCR3-negative cells shared similar TRBV-TRBJ usage, unlike memory cells.

The V gene's germline CDR1 is MDHEN and CDR2 SYDVKM. There are 15 residues in the CDR3. A word on this clonotype: The antigen remains undetermined.

cDNA libraries for TRB were generated by 5' RACE incorporating UMI labels. Each CDR3 protein gets one entry in TCRdb, which reprocessed the 5' RACE reads and gives no DNA. Here the sample table reports 150,000 or so distinct CDR3 sequences. This TCR derives from a human donor in good health. Some clones in this sample may be carry-over from other donors' samples. The sequenced sample consisted of naive CXCR3- CD8+ T cells from blood. Indicated subset: CD45RO-CCR7+CD27+CD95- naive CD8+ T cells lacking CXCR3 (TNR3-). The chain employs TRBV28 and TRBJ2-7. CDR3 sequence reads: CASTQEDFSSYEQYF.